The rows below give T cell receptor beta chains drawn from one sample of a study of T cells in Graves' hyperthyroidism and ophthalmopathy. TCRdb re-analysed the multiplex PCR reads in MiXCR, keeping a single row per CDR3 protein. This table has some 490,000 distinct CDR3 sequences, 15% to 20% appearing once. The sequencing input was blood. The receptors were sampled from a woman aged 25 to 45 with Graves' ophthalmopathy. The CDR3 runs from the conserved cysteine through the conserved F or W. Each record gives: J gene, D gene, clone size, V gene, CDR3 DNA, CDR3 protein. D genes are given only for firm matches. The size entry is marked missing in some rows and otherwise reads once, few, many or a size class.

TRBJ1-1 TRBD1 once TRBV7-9 TGTGCCAGCAGCCAGGGACAGTACCCTGAAGCTTTCTTT CASSQGQYPEAFF
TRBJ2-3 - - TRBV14 TGTGCCAGCAGCCCGGAAATCCTCGGCCTCAAGTATTTT CASSPEILGLKYF
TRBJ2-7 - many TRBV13 TGTGCCAGCAGCTTAGGGGCAGGGGCCTACGAGCAGTACTTC CASSLGAGAYEQYF
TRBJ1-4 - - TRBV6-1 TGTGCCAGCAGTGAAGGTTCCGGAGGGGACAAACTGTTTTTT CASSEGSGGDKLFF
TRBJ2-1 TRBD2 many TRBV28 TGTGCCAGCAGTTTAGCGGGAGGTCCCTCCTACAATGAGCAGTTCTTC CASSLAGGPSYNEQFF
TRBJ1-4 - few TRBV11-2 TGTGCCAGCAGCTTGGACGGCCCGAATGAAAAACTGTTTTTT CASSLDGPNEKLFF
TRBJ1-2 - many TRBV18 TGTGCCAGCTCACCACCAGGGTTGGATGGCTACACCTTC CASSPPGLDGYTF
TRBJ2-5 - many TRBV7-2 TGTGCCAGCAGCCTCCCCCCGGGAAAGACCCAGTACTTC CASSLPPGKTQYF
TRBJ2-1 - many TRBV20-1 TGCAGTGCTAGGGCCCTAGCAGGAGGGGGGAATGAGCAGTTCTTC CSARALAGGGNEQFF
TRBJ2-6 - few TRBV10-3 TGTGCCATCAGTGAGTCGAGGGGCTTTGGGGCCAACGTCCTGACTTTC CAISESRGFGANVLTF
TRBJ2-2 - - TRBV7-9 TGTGCCAGCAGCCCCACTATGGCCGGGGAGCTGTTTTTT CASSPTMAGELFF
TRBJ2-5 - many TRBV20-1 TGCAGTGCTATCGAAACAGTCCAAGAGACCCAGTACTTC CSAIETVQETQYF
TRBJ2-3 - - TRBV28 TGTGCCAGCAGGATACTGTACGGCACAGATACGCAGTATTTT CASRILYGTDTQYF
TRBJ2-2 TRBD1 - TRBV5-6 TGTGCCAGCAGCCCAGCCGGGACAGGGGGCGGGGAGCTGTTTTTT CASSPAGTGGGELFF
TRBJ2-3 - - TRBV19 TGTGCCAGTGCCACCCGGGGCACAGATACGCAGTATTTT CASATRGTDTQYF
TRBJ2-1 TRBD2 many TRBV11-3 TGTGCCAGCAGTCCGCAAGCTAGCGGGATTGAGCAGTTCTTC CASSPQASGIEQFF
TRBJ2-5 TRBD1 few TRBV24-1 TGTGCCACCAGTGAGCCTAGGGGGCAGGAGACCCAGTACTTC CATSEPRGQETQYF
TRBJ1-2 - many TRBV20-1 TGCAGTGCTAGACCTGGATCATCCTATGGCTACACCTTC CSARPGSSYGYTF
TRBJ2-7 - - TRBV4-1 TGCGCCAGCAGCCCCTACTGGTATTCCTACGAGCAGTACTTC CASSPYWYSYEQYF
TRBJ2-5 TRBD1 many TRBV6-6 TGTGCCAGCAGTTACCTAGGACAGGGACAAGAGACCCAGTACTTC CASSYLGQGQETQYF
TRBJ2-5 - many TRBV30 TGTGCCTGGGGGCAGGTGTACGAGACCCAGTACTTC CAWGQVYETQYF
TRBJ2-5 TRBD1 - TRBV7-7 TGTGCCAGCAGCCCTCGGACAGGCGGAGAGACCCAGTACTTC CASSPRTGGETQYF
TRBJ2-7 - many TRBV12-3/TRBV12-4 TGTGCCAGCAGTTTCGGGGACACGATGGGCGAGCAGTACTTC CASSFGDTMGEQYF
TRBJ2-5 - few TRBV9 TGTGCCAGCAGCCCCCTAGGGGGGGGAAAAGAGACCCAGTACTTC CASSPLGGGKETQYF
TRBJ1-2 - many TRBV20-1 TGCAGTGCTAGAGGCCGGGTCTATGGCTACACCTTC CSARGRVYGYTF
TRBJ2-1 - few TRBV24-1 TGTGCCACCAGTGAGGGGGGCACCACGACCCCATACAATGAGCAGTTCTTC CATSEGGTTTPYNEQFF
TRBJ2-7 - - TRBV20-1 TGCAGTGCTAGATGGGGGCGAAGAAGCGGGAACGAGCAGTACTTC CSARWGRRSGNEQYF
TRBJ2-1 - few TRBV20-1 TGCAGTGCTAGGAATAAGCTTCCGAAATCCTACAATGAGCAGTTCTTC CSARNKLPKSYNEQFF
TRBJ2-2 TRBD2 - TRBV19 TGTGCCAGAATACAGACTAGCGGGAGGGCTCGGACCGGGGAGCTGTTTTTT CARIQTSGRARTGELFF
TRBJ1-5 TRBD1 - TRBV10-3 TGTGCCATCAGTGAGTTCACAGGGGGCGATCAGCCCCAGCATTTT CAISEFTGGDQPQHF
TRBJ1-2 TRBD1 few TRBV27 TGTGCCAGCAGTCGCAGGGGGAGGGATGGCTACACCTTC CASSRRGRDGYTF
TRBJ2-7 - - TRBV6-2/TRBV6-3 TGTGCCAGCAGTTCGTTAGCGGAATTCTACGAGCAGTACTTC CASSSLAEFYEQYF
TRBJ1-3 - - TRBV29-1 TGCAGCGTTGAAGGCACAGCCTCTGGAAACACCATATATTTT CSVEGTASGNTIYF
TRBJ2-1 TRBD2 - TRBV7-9 TGTGCCAGCAGCTTTATCCCTAGCGGGAGAGGGGATGAGCAGTTCTTC CASSFIPSGRGDEQFF
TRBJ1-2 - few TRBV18 TGTGCCAGCTCACCACTCGGCGACTATGGCTACACCTTC CASSPLGDYGYTF
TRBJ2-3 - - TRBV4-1 TGCGCCAGCAGCCAAGGGGGAGGAGGGGATACGCAGTATTTT CASSQGGGGDTQYF
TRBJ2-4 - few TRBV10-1 TGCGCCAGCAGTGACGGCTACAAAAACATTCAGTACTTC CASSDGYKNIQYF
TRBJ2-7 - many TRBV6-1 TGTGCCAGCAGGGACACCTACGAGCAGTACTTC CASRDTYEQYF
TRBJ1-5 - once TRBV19 TGTGCCAGCAGTGGATTAGAGGGGCTAAATCAGCCCCAGCATTTT CASSGLEGLNQPQHF
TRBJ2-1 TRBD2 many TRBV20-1 TGCAGTGCTGACCCCACGGGGGGCTCCTACAATGAGCAGTTCTTC CSADPTGGSYNEQFF
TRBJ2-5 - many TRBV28 TGTGCCAGCAGTTTACGAACAGGGCCCCTACAAGAGACCCAGTACTTC CASSLRTGPLQETQYF